This T cell receptor (beta chain) was sequenced in a study of T-cell memory formation after mild COVID-19. Study overall: Among the donors, TCR clusters were largely specific to each donor. The study's findings and limits: CD4+ contracting clones were mainly CM and EM; CD8+ ones, EMRA.

This clonotype showed up many times. Its cognate antigen is unknown. Losses at the gene ends were 3 bases for V and 4 bases for J; bases not matched to a gene: 13. CDR1 is SGHKS and CDR2 is YYEKEE in the germline V gene (reference sequence). CDR3 length equals 17 residues. Constant-segment-primed 5'RACE gave TCR alpha and TCR beta cDNA libraries with sample barcodes and UMIs. Using its own MiXCR run on the 5' RACE reads, TCRdb lists one record per CDR3 protein. Among 150,000 to 200,000 distinct CDR3 sequences listed, roughly 10% were seen once. The receptor was isolated from a young man who had mild COVID-19 (a few samples of this study predate the infection). Cell type and time point are not known. Sequenced: PBMCs or a T cell subset sorted from them (not recorded which). The chain links TRBV5-5 to TRBJ2-5; the match to TRBD1 covers 9 bases. The CDR3 DNA reads TGTGCCAGCAGCTCGCAACCGGGACAGGGAATTGGAGAGACCCAGTACTTC. As protein: CASSSQPGQGIGETQYF.